This TCR beta chain was captured by sequencing in a study of identical twins. The length of the CDR3 is 17 residues. Per the germline V gene, CDR1 is LNHDA and CDR2 is SQIVND (reference sequence). With 0 bases clipped from V and 7 bases from J, the junction kept 9 bases outside the gene matches. Using its own MiXCR run on the 5' RACE reads, TCRdb lists one record per CDR3 protein. The sample records under 900,000 distinct CDR3 sequences, approximately 13% being singletons. This same sample was also taken into another study, of yellow fever vaccine responses in identical twins.

The specimen sequenced was PBMCs. The sequence derives from a woman aged 18-29 years in good health. This chain connects TRBV19 to TRBJ2-1, with 10 bases identical to TRBD2. The CDR3 sequence: CASSIDRVTSGLNEQFF. The CDR3 DNA is TGTGCCAGTAGTATAGATCGGGTGACTAGCGGGTTAAATGAGCAGTTCTTC.